This T cell receptor beta chain was profiled in a study of radiation and T cells in renal cell carcinoma. Regarding the study as a whole: No pretreatment tumor biopsies were available for baseline clonotypes.

The method was immunoSEQ multiplex PCR; TCRdb's version includes in-frame clones alone and lacks a portion of them. The sample lists about 130,000 clones, over 75% occurring once. In regard to this clone: No antigen is known for it.

Germline V CDR1 and CDR2: MNHNY, SVGAGI (reference sequence). The CDR3 has 15 residues. Trimming left V 2 bases short and J 0 bases short, with 11 bases between. Time point of the sample: blood 2 weeks post-SBRT. Treatment indicated: 15 Gy SBRT to primary tumor, nephrectomy 4 weeks later. Sequenced material: blood, taken from a patient whose treatment included radiotherapy and nephrectomy. This receptor was taken from a woman aged 55-69 years with renal cell carcinoma. V gene TRBV6-6 combines with J gene TRBJ2-7, with TRBD1 as a possible D gene (7 bases). CDR3 sequence: CASSYGGGPSYEQYF. The CDR3, as DNA: TGTGCCAGCAGTTACGGAGGGGGCCCCTCCTACGAGCAGTACTTC.